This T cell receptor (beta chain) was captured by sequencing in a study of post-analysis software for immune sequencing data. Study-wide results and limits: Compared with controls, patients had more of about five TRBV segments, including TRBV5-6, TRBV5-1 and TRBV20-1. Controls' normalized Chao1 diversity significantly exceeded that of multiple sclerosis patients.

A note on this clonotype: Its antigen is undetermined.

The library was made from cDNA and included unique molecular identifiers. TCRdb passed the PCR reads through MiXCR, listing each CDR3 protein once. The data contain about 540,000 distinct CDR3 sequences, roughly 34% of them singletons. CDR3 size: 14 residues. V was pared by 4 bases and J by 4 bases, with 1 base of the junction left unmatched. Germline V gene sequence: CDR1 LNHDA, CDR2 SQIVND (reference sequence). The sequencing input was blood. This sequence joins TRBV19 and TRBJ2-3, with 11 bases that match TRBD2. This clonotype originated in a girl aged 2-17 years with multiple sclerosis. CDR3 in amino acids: CASSKLAGADTQYF. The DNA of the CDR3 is TGTGCCAGTAGTAAACTAGCGGGGGCAGATACGCAGTATTTT.